Listed here are 29 T cell receptor beta chains from one sample, sequenced in a study of blood T cell repertoires in COVID-19. Sequenced by immunoSEQ multiplex PCR; TCRdb stores in-frame clones only, minus some. The table lists about 260,000 clones, roughly nine tenths of them singletons. The sample was peripheral blood. These receptors originate from a middle-aged man who had recovered from COVID-19.

The gene calls are TRBV12-3 or TRBV12-4 and TRBJ2-7, with 8 bases identical to TRBD1. The CDR3 covers 13 residues. The junction had 5 bases not matched to a gene; V was cut back by 6 bases and J by 4 bases. CDR3 region: CASSRGRRYEQYF. In nucleotides, the CDR3 is TGTGCCAGCAGCAGGGGGCGCAGGTACGAGCAGTACTTC.

The V gene is TRBV7-2, the J gene TRBJ2-7; 9 positions match TRBD1. Germline V lookup: CDR1 SGHTA, CDR2 FQGNSA. The CDR3 has 14 amino acids. J gave up 1 base and V 4 bases, and 2 bases lay outside the gene matches. DNA for the CDR3: TGTGCCAGCAGCTCCGACAGGGGGTCCTACGAGCAGTACTTC. Its protein product is CASSSDRGSYEQYF.

This sequence joins TRBV19 and TRBJ1-6; D unclear. CDR1 and CDR2 (germline): LNHDA, SQIVND (reference sequence). The V end lost 5 bases, the J end lost 9 bases, and 11 bases lay between the germline ends. The CDR3 loop spans 13 amino acids. The CDR3 nucleotides read TGTGCCAGTAGTCCCAAGACGGGTTCACCCCTCCACTTT. Amino acid sequence: CASSPKTGSPLHF.

V gene TRBV12-5 combines with J gene TRBJ1-1; 12 bases agree with TRBD1. The CDR3 is 19 residues long. The germline V gene encodes CDR1 LGHNT and CDR2 FRNRAP. V shed 1 base, J shed 5 bases, and the junction held 14 bases outside the gene matches. The CDR3 bases are TGTGCTAGTGGTTTGGACGGGCCGGGACAGGGGGCGCGAGGAACTGAAGCTTTCTTT. Translated: CASGLDGPGQGARGTEAFF.

On this clone: It is unclear where the CDR3 begins or ends on the DNA, so no DNA is shown, and the CDR3 is as TCRdb lists it. V gene TRBV21-1 combines with J gene TRBJ2-7; no DNA check was done on the table's D call, TRBD2. TRBV21-1 is a pseudogene locus. The CDR3 spans 18 residues, counting both ends. This chain's CDR3 is CASSKEGTWAGGTYEQYF.

CDR3 nucleotide sequence: TGCGCCAGCACCCCGACTGAAGGGGCAGAGACCCAGTACTTC. It yields the protein CASTPTEGAETQYF. This chain links TRBV4-1 with TRBJ2-5; the D gene is possibly TRBD1 (5 bases). Germline CDR1 MGHRA, CDR2 YSYEKL. CDR3 length equals 14 residues. Trimming took 7 bases from V and 4 from J, leaving 16 bases between them.

J is TRBJ2-3 and V is TRBV29-1; TRBD2 is a possible D gene (6 bases). Germline V gives CDR1 SQVTM, CDR2 ANQGSEA. The CDR3 sequence is 12 residues long. In DNA form, the CDR3 reads TGCAGTTGGGGGACGGGGGTGGAGACGCAGTATTTT. Protein: CSWGTGVETQYF.

The chain carries TRBV19 and TRBJ1-1; TRBD1 might be the D (6 bases). Trimming left V 5 bases short and J 1 base short, with 23 bases between. This CDR3 is built from 18 residues. Germline assignment: CDR1 LNHDA and CDR2 SQIVND (reference sequence). The chain's CDR3 is CASSYYTILQGRNTEAFF. In nucleotides, the CDR3 is TGTGCCAGTAGTTACTACACTATCCTACAGGGCAGGAACACTGAAGCTTTCTTT.

The gene calls are TRBV10-1 and TRBJ1-2; D call uncertain. CDR1 and CDR2 (germline): WNHNN, SYGVQD (reference sequence). The CDR3 length is 13 residues. V lost 8 bases, J lost 3 bases, and 13 bases lay in between. The CDR3 sequence: CASPTRVDYGYTF. As DNA, the CDR3 is TGCGCCAGCCCCACCCGGGTAGACTATGGCTACACCTTC.

This clone was counted between two and nine times. The chain is built from TRBV4-3 and TRBJ1-2; 7 bases map to TRBD1. The germline gives CDR1 LGHNA, CDR2 YSLEER. V shed 2 bases and J 4 bases; nucleotides not matched to a gene: 13. CDR3 length: 17 residues. The CDR3 sequence: CASSQNSRDSPSYGYTF. The CDR3 nucleotides read TGCGCCAGCAGCCAAAATTCAAGGGACAGCCCAAGCTATGGCTACACCTTC.

This rearrangement joins TRBV6-5 to TRBJ2-3; the D is unclear. Germline assignment: CDR1 MNHEY and CDR2 SVGAGI. This CDR3 is 13 amino acids long. Trimming left V 7 bases short and J 0 bases short, with 8 bases between. CDR3: CASKRRSTDTQYF. The CDR3 nucleotides read TGTGCCAGCAAACGTCGGAGCACAGATACGCAGTATTTT.

The chain couples TRBV5-1 to TRBJ2-1, with 8 bases fitting TRBD2. V dropped 4 bases and J dropped 0; count of bases not matched to a gene: 15. CDR3 length: 19 amino acids. Per germline, CDR1 SGHRS and CDR2 YFSETQ. CDR3 residues: CASSTIAGHQGRSYNEQFF. The CDR3 DNA sequence: TGCGCCAGCAGCACAATAGCGGGACACCAGGGTCGCTCCTACAATGAGCAGTTCTTC. The full variable domain, its missing parts supplied by reference TRBV5-1 and TRBJ2-1, is KAGVTQTPRYLIKTRGQQVTLSCSPISGHRSVSWYQQTPGQGLQFLFEYFSETQRNKGNFPGRFSGRQFSNSRSEMNVSTLELGDSALYLCASSTIAGHQGRSYNEQFFGPGTRLTVL.

The V gene is TRBV5-6, the J gene TRBJ2-7; 9 bases line up with TRBD1. Germline CDR1 and CDR2: SGHDT and YYEEEE. This CDR3 region has 11 residues. Trimming removed 4 bases from V and 10 bases from J; junction bases left unmatched: 3. The CDR3 DNA sequence: TGTGCCAGCAGCGGCACAGGGGGCCAGTACTTC. Its translation is CASSGTGGQYF.

V is TRBV2 and J is TRBJ2-5; TRBD2 matches at 7 bases. The CDR3 is 20 amino acids. J was trimmed by 1 base and V by 6 bases; bases with no gene match: 23. Germline V gives CDR1 SNHLY, CDR2 FYNNEI. CDR3 in DNA: TGTGCCAGCAGCGACTTAGGGGTATCGGGGGGACTCAAAGGCCAAGAGACCCAGTACTTC. This codes for CASSDLGVSGGLKGQETQYF.

The chain is built from TRBV14 and TRBJ2-7, with 7 bases fitting TRBD1. The CDR3 is 14 residues long. V shed 4 bases, J shed 2 bases, and the junction held 5 bases outside the gene matches. Germline-derived CDR1 and CDR2 are SGHDN and FVKESK. In nucleotides, the CDR3 is TGTGCCAGCAGCCTACGGCAGGGGGCCTACGAGCAGTACTTC. It yields the protein CASSLRQGAYEQYF.

The chain is built from TRBV5-8 and TRBJ1-1, with 7 bases fitting TRBD1. Germline V gives CDR1 SGHTS, CDR2 YDEGEE. CDR3 length: 14 residues. J gave up 5 bases and V 0 bases, and 4 bases lay outside the gene matches. This chain's CDR3 is CASSLARGRTEAFF. The CDR3, as DNA: TGTGCCAGCAGCTTGGCCAGGGGGAGAACTGAAGCTTTCTTT.

The chain links TRBV11-2 to TRBJ2-7; no clear D. V dropped 5 bases and J dropped 4 bases, with 3 bases sitting between them. The CDR3 extends over 10 amino acids. Per germline, CDR1 SGHAT and CDR2 FQNNGV. In nucleotides, the CDR3 is TGTGCCAGCAGCCGGTACGAGCAGTACTTC. Translation gives CASSRYEQYF.

The chain employs TRBV7-9 and TRBJ1-4, with D tentatively TRBD1 (5 bases). Germline values: CDR1 SEHNR, CDR2 FQNEAQ (reference sequence). The CDR3 is made up of 13 amino acids. The CDR3 protein is CASGGTVNEKLFF. CDR3 nucleotide sequence: TGTGCTTCCGGCGGGACCGTTAATGAAAAACTGTTTTTT.

The J gene is TRBJ2-3, the V gene TRBV19; 7 bases line up with TRBD2. CDR1 LNHDA and CDR2 SQIVND come from the germline V gene (reference sequence). The CDR3 loop spans 12 amino acids. CDR3 DNA: TGTTCTTGCGGGGGTAGCACAGATACGCAGTATTTT. This translates into CSCGGSTDTQYF.

The chain couples TRBV18 to TRBJ2-3, with D maybe TRBD1 (6 bases). Germline V CDR1 and CDR2: KGHSH, LQKENI. V was trimmed by 4 bases and J by 14 bases, leaving 22 bases between them. This CDR3 spans 14 amino acids. The CDR3 region has the DNA TGTGCCAGCTCACTTTCCCGGCAGGGGTCCTACATGTATTTT. It translates to CASSLSRQGSYMYF.

The chain uses TRBV5-1 and TRBJ1-2; maybe TRBD1 (5 bases). CDR3 length equals 16 residues. Trimming shortened V by 2 bases and J by 5 bases, and 19 bases separated the two germline ends. The germline V gene encodes CDR1 SGHRS and CDR2 YFSETQ. CDR3 bases: TGCGCCAGCAGCTTAGGGGTTTGGAGAACCGAATATGGCTACACCTTC. Protein product: CASSLGVWRTEYGYTF.

This clone came up once. The chain recombines TRBV6-5 with TRBJ1-2; 8 bases match TRBD1. The germline CDR1 and CDR2 sequences are MNHEY and SVGAGI. CDR3 size: 14 residues. V gave up 6 bases and J gave up 4 bases; unmatched junction bases: 7. The CDR3 DNA is TGTGCCAGCAGAAAAGGACAGGGAGGCTATGGCTACACCTTC. It yields the protein CASRKGQGGYGYTF.

CDR3 residues: CASSPTAGGSYNEQFF. DNA of the CDR3: TGTGCCAGCAGTCCGACGGCGGGAGGCTCCTACAATGAGCAGTTCTTC. The chain recombines TRBV7-3 with TRBJ2-1; 8 bases line up with TRBD2. The ends lost 6 bases at V and 0 bases at J; junction bases unmatched: 7. CDR1 is SGHTA, CDR2 FQGTGA, per germline. This CDR3 spans 16 amino acids.

Note on this clone: Other DNA sequences within the sample encode an identical CDR3. The gene calls are TRBV5-4 and TRBJ2-5; D gene ambiguous. V was trimmed by 0 bases and J by 2 bases, leaving 5 bases between them. There are 13 residues in the CDR3. Per germline, CDR1 SGHNT and CDR2 YYREEE (reference sequence). CDR3 sequence: CASSLGQQETQYF. The CDR3 nucleotides read TGTGCCAGCAGCTTGGGTCAGCAAGAGACCCAGTACTTC.

Comments on this clone: Other DNA sequences of this sample code for an identical CDR3. This chain uses TRBV30 with TRBJ2-7, with 7 bases aligning to TRBD1. Germline values: CDR1 GTSNPN, CDR2 SVGIG (reference sequence). CDR3 length equals 11 residues. V trimming: 5 bases; J trimming: 7 bases; junction bases outside the gene matches: 5. This chain's CDR3 is CAWDRVGEQYF. The CDR3 coding sequence is TGTGCCTGGGACAGGGTGGGTGAGCAGTACTTC.

The table lists this clone with a count of one. The rearrangement uses TRBV10-3 and TRBJ1-6, with D unclear. The germline gives CDR1 ENHRY, CDR2 SYGVKD. Between the trimmed V and J ends, which lost 3 bases and 8 bases, there was a span of 5 bases. The CDR3 loop spans 12 amino acids. CDR3: CAISDGDSPLHF. In DNA form, the CDR3 reads TGTGCCATCAGTGACGGGGATTCACCCCTCCACTTT.

The chain recombines TRBV19 with TRBJ2-5; TRBD2 agrees at 12 bases. Germline CDR1 is LNHDA and CDR2 is SQIVND (reference sequence). The CDR3 has 17 amino acids. J lost 5 bases, V lost 2 bases, and 9 bases had no gene match. CDR3 sequence (DNA): TGTGCCAGTAGTATAAGGACTAGCGGGGTAGTCTCGGAGACCCAGTACTTC. This sequence encodes CASSIRTSGVVSETQYF.

The chain employs TRBV9 and TRBJ2-7, with TRBD1 identical over 11 bases. This CDR3 is built from 14 residues. The V gene end was trimmed by 4 bases and the J gene end by 3 bases; junction bases not matched to a gene: 3. Germline CDR1 and CDR2: SGDLS and YYNGEE. This CDR3 is CASSSGTGGYEQYF. The CDR3 nucleotides are TGTGCCAGCAGCTCCGGGACAGGGGGCTACGAGCAGTACTTC. The entire variable domain, with the rest obtained from reference TRBV9 and TRBJ2-7, is as follows: DSGVTQTPKHLITATGQRVTLRCSPRSGDLSVYWYQQSLDQGLQFLIQYYNGEERAKGNILERFSAQQFPDLHSELNLSSLELGDSALYFCASSSGTGGYEQYFGPGTRLTVT.

The chain couples TRBV18 to TRBJ1-4; possible D gene TRBD1, 6 bases. The germline V gene encodes CDR1 KGHSH and CDR2 LQKENI. V was cut by 2 bases and J by 8 bases, with 18 bases left in between. The CDR3 has 16 residues. The CDR3 DNA reads as TGTGCCAGCTCACCAAGTGGGGGGGCTTTCAGAGAAAAACTGTTTTTT. Its protein is CASSPSGGAFREKLFF.